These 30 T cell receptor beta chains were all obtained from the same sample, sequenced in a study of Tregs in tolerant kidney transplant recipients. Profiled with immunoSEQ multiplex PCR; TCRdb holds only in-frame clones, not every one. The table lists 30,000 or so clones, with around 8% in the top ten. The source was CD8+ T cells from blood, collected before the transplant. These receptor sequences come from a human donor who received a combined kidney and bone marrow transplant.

The CDR3 loop is CASSLVQGYNSPLHF. CDR3 bases read: TGTGCCAGCAGCTTAGTCCAGGGGTATAATTCACCC. V gene TRBV11-2 combines with J gene TRBJ1-6; TRBD1 might be the D (6 bases). Sequencing ends 3 residues short of the CDR3 end; the germline J gene provides the rest. V gave up 1 base and J gave up 4 bases, with 8 bases separating them. This CDR3 is built from 15 residues. Germline CDR1 SGHAT, CDR2 FQNNGV.

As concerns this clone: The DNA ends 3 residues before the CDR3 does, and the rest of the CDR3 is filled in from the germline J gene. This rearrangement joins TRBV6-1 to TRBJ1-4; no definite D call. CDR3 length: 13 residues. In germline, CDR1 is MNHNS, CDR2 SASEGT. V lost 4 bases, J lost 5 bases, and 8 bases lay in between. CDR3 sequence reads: CASSVWPNEKLFF. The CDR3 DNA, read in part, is TGTGCCAGCAGTGTATGGCCCAATGAAAAA.

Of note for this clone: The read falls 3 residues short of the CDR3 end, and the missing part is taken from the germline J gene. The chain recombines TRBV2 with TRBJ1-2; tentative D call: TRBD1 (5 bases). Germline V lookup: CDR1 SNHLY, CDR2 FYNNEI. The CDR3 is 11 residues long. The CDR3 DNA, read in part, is TGTGGAACCACAGGTTCGGATGGC. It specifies CGTTGSDG. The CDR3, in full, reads CGTTGSDGYTF.

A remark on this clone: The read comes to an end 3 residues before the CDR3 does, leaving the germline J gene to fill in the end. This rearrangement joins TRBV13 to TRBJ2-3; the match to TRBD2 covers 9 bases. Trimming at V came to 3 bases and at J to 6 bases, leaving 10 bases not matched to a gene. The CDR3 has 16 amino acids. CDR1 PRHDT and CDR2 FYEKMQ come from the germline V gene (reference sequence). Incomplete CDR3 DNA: TGTGCCAGCAGCTTGCCTAGCGGGATTACTGGGGATACG. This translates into CASSLPSGITGDT. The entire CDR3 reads CASSLPSGITGDTQYF.

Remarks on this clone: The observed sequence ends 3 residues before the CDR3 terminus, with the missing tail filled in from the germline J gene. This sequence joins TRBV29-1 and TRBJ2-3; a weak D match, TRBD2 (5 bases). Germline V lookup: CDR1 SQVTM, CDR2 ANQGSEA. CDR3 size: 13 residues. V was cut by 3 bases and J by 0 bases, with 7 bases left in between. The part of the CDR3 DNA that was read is TGCAGCGTTGAGGGCGGGAGCACAGATACG. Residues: CSVEGGSTDT. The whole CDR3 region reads CSVEGGSTDTQYF.

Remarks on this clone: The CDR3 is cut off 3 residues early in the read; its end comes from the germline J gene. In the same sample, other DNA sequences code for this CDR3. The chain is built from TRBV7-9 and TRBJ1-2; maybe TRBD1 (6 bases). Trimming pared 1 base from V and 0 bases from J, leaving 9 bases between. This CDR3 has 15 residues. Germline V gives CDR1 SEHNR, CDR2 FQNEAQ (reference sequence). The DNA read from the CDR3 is TGTGCCAGCAGCTTAGGTTCAGGGGCTAACTATGGC. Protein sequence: CASSLGSGANYG. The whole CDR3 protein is CASSLGSGANYGYTF.

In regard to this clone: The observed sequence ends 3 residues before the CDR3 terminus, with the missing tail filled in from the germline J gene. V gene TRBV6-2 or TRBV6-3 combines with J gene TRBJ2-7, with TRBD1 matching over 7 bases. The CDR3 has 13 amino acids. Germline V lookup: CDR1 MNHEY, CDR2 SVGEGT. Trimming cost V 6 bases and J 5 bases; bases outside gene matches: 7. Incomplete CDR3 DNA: TGTGCCAGCAGGAACAGGGGTTCCCACGAG. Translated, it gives CASRNRGSHE. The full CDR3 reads CASRNRGSHEQYF.

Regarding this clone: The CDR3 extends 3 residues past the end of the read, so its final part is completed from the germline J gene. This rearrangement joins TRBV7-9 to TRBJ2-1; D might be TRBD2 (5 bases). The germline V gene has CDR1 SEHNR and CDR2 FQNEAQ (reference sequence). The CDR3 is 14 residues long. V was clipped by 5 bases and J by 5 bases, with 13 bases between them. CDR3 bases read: TGTGCCAGCAGCACCCGACTAAACAACAATGAG. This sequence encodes CASSTRLNNNE. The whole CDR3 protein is CASSTRLNNNEQFF.

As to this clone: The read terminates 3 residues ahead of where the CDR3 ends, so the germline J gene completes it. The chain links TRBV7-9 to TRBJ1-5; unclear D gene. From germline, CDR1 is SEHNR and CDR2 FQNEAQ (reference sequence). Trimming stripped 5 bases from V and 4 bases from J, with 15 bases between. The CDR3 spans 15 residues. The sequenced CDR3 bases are TGTGCCAGCAGCCCCAGCCACACAGAAAATCAGCCC. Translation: CASSPSHTENQP. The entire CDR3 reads CASSPSHTENQPQHF.

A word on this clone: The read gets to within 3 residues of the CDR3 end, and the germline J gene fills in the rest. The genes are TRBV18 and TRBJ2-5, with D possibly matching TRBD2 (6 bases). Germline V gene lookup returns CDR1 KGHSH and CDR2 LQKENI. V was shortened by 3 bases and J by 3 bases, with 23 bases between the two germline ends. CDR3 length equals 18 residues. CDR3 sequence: CASSPWQGGARLKETQYF. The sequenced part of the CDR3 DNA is TGTGCCAGCTCACCGTGGCAGGGAGGTGCTCGGCTTAAAGAGACC. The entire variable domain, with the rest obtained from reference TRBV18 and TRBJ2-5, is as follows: NAGVMQNPRHLVRRRGQEARLRCSPMKGHSHVYWYRQLPEEGLKFMVYLQKENIIDESGMPKERFSAEFPKEGPSILRIQQVVRGDSAAYFCASSPWQGGARLKETQYFGPGTRLLVL.

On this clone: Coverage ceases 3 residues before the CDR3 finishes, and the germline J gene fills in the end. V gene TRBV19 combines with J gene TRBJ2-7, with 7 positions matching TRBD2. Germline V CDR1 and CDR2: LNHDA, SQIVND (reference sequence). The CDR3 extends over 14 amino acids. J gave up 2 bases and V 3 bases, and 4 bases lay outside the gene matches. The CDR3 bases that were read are TGTGCCAGTAGTATGGGGCGGGGGACCTACGAG. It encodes CASSMGRGTYE. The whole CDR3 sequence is CASSMGRGTYEQYF. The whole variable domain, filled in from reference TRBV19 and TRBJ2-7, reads DGGITQSPKYLFRKEGQNVTLSCEQNLNHDAMYWYRQDPGQGLRLIYYSQIVNDFQKGDIAEGYSVSREKKESFPLTVTSAQKNPTAFYLCASSMGRGTYEQYFGPGTRLTVT.

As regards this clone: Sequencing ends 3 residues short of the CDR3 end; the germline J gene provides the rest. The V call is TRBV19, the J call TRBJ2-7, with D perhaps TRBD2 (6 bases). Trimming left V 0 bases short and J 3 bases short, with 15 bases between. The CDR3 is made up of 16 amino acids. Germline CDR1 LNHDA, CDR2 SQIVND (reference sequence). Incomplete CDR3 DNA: TGTGCCAGTAGTATAGATCTGTACGGGGACTTCTACGAG. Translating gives CASSIDLYGDFYE. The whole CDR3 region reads CASSIDLYGDFYEQYF.

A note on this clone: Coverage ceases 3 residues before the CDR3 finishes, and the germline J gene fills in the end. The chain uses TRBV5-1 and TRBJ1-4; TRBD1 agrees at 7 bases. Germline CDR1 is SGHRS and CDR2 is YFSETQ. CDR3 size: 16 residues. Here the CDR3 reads CASSLGPGTALEGLFF. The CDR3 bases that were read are TGCGCCAGCAGCTTGGGGCCCGGGACAGCCCTAGAAGGA.

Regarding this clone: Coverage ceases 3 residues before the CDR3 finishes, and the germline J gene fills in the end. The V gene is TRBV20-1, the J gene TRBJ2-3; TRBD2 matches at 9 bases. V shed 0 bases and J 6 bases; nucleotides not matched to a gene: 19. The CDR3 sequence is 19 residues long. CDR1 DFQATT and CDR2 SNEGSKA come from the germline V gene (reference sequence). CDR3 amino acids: CSARDNRGTSGPTRDTQYF. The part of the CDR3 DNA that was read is TGCAGTGCTAGAGATAATAGAGGCACTAGCGGGCCCACGAGGGATACG.

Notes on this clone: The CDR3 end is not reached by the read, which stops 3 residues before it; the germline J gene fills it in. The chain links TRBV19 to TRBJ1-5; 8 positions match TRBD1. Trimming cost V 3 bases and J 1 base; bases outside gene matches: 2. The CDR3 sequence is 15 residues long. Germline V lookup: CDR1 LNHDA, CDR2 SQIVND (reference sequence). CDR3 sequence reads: CASSIGQGSNQPQHF. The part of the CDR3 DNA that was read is TGTGCCAGTAGTATCGGACAGGGAAGCAATCAGCCC.

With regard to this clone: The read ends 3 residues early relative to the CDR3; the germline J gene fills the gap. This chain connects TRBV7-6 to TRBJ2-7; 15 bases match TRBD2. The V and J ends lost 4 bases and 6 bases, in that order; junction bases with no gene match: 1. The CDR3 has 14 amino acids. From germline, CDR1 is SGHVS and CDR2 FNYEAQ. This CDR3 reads CASSWGLAGGEQYF. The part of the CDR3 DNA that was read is TGTGCCAGCAGCTGGGGACTAGCGGGGGGCGAG.

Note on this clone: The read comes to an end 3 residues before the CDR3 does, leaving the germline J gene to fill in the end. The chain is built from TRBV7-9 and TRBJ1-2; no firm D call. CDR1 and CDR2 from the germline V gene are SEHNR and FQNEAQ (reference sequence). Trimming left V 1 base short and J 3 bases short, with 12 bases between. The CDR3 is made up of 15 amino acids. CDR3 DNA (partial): TGTGCCAGCAGCTTAGTTTACATAACCGACTATGGC. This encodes CASSLVYITDYG. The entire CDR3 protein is CASSLVYITDYGYTF.

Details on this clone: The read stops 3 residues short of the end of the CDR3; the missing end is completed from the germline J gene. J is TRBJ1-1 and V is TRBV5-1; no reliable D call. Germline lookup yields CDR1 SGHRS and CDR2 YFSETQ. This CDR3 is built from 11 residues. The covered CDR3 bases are TGCGCCAGCAGGAAAGGAGGGGAA. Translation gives CASRKGGE. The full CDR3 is CASRKGGEAFF.

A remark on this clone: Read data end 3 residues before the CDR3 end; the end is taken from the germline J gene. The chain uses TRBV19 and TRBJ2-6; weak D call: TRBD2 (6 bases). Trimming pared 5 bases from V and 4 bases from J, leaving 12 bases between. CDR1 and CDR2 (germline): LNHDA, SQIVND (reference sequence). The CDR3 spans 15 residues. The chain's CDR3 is CASSLGAGGANVLTF. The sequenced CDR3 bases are TGTGCCAGTAGTCTCGGGGCGGGGGGGGCCAACGTC.

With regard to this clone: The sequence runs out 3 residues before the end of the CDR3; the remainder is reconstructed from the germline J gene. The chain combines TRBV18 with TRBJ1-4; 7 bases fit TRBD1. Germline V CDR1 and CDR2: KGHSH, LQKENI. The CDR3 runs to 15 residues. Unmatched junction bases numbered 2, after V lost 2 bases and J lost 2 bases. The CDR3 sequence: CASSPKGQTNEKLFF. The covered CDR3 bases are TGTGCCAGCTCACCAAAGGGACAGACTAATGAAAAA.

Incomplete CDR3 DNA: TGCAGTGCCCCGGAGGGCAAAGGC. Its translation is CSAPEGKG. The whole CDR3 reads CSAPEGKGYTF. V is TRBV20-1 and J is TRBJ1-2, with D unresolved. The CDR3 goes on 3 residues after the read ends, and that part is filled in from the germline J gene. Germline lookup yields CDR1 DFQATT and CDR2 SNEGSKA (reference sequence). The CDR3 consists of 11 residues.

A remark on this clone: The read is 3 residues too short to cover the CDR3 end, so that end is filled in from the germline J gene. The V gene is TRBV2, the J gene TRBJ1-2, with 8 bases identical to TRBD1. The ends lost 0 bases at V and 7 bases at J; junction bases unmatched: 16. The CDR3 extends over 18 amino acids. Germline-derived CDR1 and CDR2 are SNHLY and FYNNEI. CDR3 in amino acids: CASSEALDRAQKASGYTF. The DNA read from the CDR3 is TGTGCCAGCAGTGAAGCCCTGGACAGGGCCCAGAAAGCCAGTGGC.

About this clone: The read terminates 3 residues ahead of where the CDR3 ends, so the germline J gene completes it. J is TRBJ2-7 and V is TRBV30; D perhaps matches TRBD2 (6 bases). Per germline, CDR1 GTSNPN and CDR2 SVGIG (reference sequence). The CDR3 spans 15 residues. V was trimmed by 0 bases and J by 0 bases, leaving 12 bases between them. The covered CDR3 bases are TGTGCCTGGAGTGTACCTGGAGGGCCCTCCTACGAG. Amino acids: CAWSVPGGPSYE. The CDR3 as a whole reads CAWSVPGGPSYEQYF.

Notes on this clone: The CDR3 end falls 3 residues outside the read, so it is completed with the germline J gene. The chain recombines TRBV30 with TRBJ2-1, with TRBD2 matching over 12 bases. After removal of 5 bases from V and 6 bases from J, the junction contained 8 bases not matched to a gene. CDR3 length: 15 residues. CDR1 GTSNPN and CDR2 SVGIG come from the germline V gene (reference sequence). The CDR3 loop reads CAWGLLAGGSNEQFF. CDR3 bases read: TGTGCCTGGGGACTTCTAGCGGGAGGGTCCAATGAG.

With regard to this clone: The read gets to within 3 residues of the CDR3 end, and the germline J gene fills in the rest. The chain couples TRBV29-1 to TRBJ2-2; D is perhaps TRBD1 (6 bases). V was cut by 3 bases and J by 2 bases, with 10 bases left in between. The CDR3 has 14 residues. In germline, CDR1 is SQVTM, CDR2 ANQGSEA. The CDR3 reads CSVDAGVNTGELFF. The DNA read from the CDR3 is TGCAGCGTTGATGCAGGGGTCAACACCGGGGAG.

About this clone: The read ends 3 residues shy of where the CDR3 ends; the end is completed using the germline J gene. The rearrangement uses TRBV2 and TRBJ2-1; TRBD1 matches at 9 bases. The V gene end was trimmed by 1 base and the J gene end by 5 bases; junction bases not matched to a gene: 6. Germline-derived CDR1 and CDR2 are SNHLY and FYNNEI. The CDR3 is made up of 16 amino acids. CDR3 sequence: CASSEEDRGLDNEQFF. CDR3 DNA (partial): TGTGCCAGCAGTGAAGAGGACAGGGGACTGGACAATGAG.

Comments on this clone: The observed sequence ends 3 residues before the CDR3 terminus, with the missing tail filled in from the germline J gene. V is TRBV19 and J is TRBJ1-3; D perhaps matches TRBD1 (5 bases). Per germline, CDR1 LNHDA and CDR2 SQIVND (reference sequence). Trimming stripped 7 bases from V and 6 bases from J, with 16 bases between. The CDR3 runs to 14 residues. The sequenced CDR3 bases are TGTGCCAGTAACAGCGGGGACCCGGAAAACACC. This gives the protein CASNSGDPENT. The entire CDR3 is CASNSGDPENTIYF.

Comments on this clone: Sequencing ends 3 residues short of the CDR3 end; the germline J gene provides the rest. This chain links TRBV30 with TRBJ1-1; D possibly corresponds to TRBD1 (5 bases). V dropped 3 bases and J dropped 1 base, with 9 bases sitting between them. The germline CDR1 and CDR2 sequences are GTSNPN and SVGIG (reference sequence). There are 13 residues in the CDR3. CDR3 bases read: TGTGCCTGGAGGGGGCCCGAGAACACTGAA. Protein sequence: CAWRGPENTE. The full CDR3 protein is CAWRGPENTEAFF.

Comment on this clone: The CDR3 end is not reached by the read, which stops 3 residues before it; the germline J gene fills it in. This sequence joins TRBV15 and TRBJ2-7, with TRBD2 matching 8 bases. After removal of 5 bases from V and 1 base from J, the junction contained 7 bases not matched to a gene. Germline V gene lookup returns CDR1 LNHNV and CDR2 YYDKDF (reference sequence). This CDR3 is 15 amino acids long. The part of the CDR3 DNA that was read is TGTGCCACCAGCGCGGAGCGGGAGACATCCTACGAG. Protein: CATSAERETSYE. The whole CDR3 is CATSAERETSYEQYF. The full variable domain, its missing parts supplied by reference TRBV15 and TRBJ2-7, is DAMVIQNPRYQVTQFGKPVTLSCSQTLNHNVMYWYQQKSSQAPKLLFHYYDKDFNNEADTPDNFQSRRPNTSFCFLDIRSPGLGDTAMYLCATSAERETSYEQYFGPGTRLTVT.

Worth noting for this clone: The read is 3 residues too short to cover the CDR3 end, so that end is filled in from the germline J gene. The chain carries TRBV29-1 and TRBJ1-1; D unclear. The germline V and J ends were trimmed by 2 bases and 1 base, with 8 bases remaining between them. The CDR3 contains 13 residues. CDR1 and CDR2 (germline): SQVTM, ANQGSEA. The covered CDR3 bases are TGCAGCGTTGAATGGCCAGAGAACACTGAA. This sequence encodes CSVEWPENTE. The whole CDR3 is CSVEWPENTEAFF.